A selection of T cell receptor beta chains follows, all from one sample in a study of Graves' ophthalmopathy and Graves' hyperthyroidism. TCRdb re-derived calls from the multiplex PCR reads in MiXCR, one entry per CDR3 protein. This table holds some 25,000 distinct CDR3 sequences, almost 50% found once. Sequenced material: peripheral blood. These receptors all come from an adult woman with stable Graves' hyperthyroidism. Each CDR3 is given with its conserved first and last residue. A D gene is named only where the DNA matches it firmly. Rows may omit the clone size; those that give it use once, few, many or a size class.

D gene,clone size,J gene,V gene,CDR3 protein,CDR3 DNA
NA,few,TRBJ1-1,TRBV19,CASSITLRPNTEAFF,TGTGCCAGTAGTATAACCCTAAGGCCTAACACTGAAGCTTTCTTT
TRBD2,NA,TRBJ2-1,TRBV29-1,CSAGAAGGWLGEQFF,TGCAGCGCGGGCGCTGCGGGAGGGTGGTTGGGTGAGCAGTTCTTC
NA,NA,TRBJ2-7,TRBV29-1,CSVEPGDEQYF,TGCAGCGTAGAGCCAGGGGACGAGCAGTACTTC
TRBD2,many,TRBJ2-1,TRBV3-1,CASSQLAGGPYNEQFF,TGTGCCAGCAGCCAACTAGCGGGAGGCCCATACAATGAGCAGTTCTTC
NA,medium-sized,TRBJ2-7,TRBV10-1,CASSEDLAAREQYF,TGCGCCAGCAGTGAGGATTTAGCTGCCCGCGAGCAGTACTTC
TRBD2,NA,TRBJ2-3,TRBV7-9,CASSRTSETDTQYF,TGTGCCAGCAGCCGGACTAGCGAGACAGATACGCAGTATTTT
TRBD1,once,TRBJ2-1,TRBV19,CASSISYRGKNEQFF,TGTGCCAGTAGTATTTCGTACAGGGGGAAAAATGAGCAGTTCTTC
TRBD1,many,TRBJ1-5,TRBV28,CASSLGPDRVGNQPQHF,TGTGCCAGCAGTTTAGGCCCGGACAGGGTGGGCAATCAGCCCCAGCATTTT
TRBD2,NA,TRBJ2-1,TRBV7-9,CASSLRGLAGDAQFF,TGTGCCAGCAGCTTAAGGGGACTAGCGGGAGATGCGCAGTTCTTC
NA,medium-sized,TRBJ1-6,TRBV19,CASSIAGRDSPLHF,TGTGCCAGTAGTATAGCCGGCAGGGATTCACCCCTCCACTTT
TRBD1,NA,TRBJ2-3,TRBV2,CASSEAQGAPYNEQYF,TGTGCCAGCAGTGAAGCCCAGGGGGCCCCCTACAATGAGCAGTATTTT
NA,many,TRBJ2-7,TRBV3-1,CASSGAWDMSYEQYF,TGTGCCAGCAGCGGAGCCTGGGACATGTCCTACGAGCAGTACTTC
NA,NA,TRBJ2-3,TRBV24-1,CATRAGEATDTQYF,TGTGCCACCAGGGCCGGGGAGGCCACAGATACGCAGTATTTT